The 7 T cell receptor beta chains below were found in one sample sequenced in a study of immune evolution from preneoplasia to lung adenocarcinoma. Generated by immunoSEQ multiplex PCR, the TCRdb table keeps only in-frame clones and is missing some. This sample has 6,500 to 9,000 clones, with more than 75% found just once. The sample was FFPE adjacent normal lung tissue. The receptors derive from a person aged 65 to 79 with lung adenocarcinoma.

V and J are TRBV9 and TRBJ2-1; D is unresolved. Germline assignment: CDR1 SGDLS and CDR2 YYNGEE. Trimming took off 4 bases at V and 7 bases at J, with 18 bases between the two ends. The CDR3 consists of 15 residues. This CDR3 is CASSPSVLSQNEQFF. CDR3 coding DNA: TGTGCCAGCAGCCCATCGGTCCTCTCCCAGAATGAGCAGTTCTTC.

The genes are TRBV7-8 and TRBJ2-1, with D perhaps TRBD1 (6 bases). The germline V and J ends were trimmed by 1 base and 5 bases, with 18 bases remaining between them. The CDR3 totals 17 residues. CDR1 and CDR2 (germline): SGHVS, FQNEAQ. CDR3 nucleotides: TGTGCCAGCAGCTTAGTGCCTTGGGGGCCAGACAACAATGAGCAGTTCTTC. Protein product: CASSLVPWGPDNNEQFF.

The chain is built from TRBV9 and TRBJ1-2; no reliable D call. Between the trimmed V and J ends, which lost 0 bases and 8 bases, there was a span of 11 bases. Germline V lookup: CDR1 SGDLS, CDR2 YYNGEE. This CDR3 comprises 13 residues. CDR3 amino acids: CASSVVGSGGYTF. The CDR3 coding sequence is TGTGCCAGCAGCGTAGTTGGGTCGGGGGGCTACACCTTC.

The chain has TRBV30 and TRBJ2-2; 12 nucleotides line up with TRBD2. The V gene's germline CDR1 is GTSNPN and CDR2 SVGIG (reference sequence). The length of the CDR3 is 14 residues. The ends lost 5 bases at V and 3 bases at J; junction bases unmatched: 1. CDR3 protein: CAWGTSGYTGELFF. DNA for the CDR3: TGTGCCTGGGGGACTAGCGGGTACACCGGGGAGCTGTTTTTT.

Regarding this clone: Other nucleotide sequences from this sample produce the same CDR3. V and J are TRBV28 and TRBJ1-6; D unresolved. Trimming cost V 2 bases and J 1 base, with 6 bases left between them. Germline V gene lookup returns CDR1 MDHEN and CDR2 SYDVKM. The CDR3 runs 15 residues. DNA for the CDR3: TGTGCCAGCAGTTTAGGGGTTTCCTATAATTCACCCCTCCACTTT. Protein: CASSLGVSYNSPLHF.

This chain connects TRBV28 to TRBJ1-4; D is undetermined. Deletions cut 5 bases from V and 8 bases from J, with 9 bases between. The CDR3 sequence is 12 residues long. Germline V gene lookup returns CDR1 MDHEN and CDR2 SYDVKM. CDR3 nucleotide sequence: TGTGCCAGCAGTGAGGAGGTCGAAAAACTGTTTTTT. It specifies CASSEEVEKLFF.

This chain uses TRBV7-8 with TRBJ1-1; 8 bases are shared with TRBD1. CDR3 length: 15 residues. Germline CDR1 and CDR2: SGHVS and FQNEAQ. Trimming cost V 5 bases and J 4 bases; bases outside gene matches: 9. The CDR3 DNA is TGTGCCAGCAGCGTAGACAGGGGCAGGGGCACTGAAGCTTTCTTT. It encodes CASSVDRGRGTEAFF.